These T cell receptor beta chains were read from a single sample in a study. MiXCR, applied by TCRdb to the 5' RACE reads, yields one record per CDR3 protein. The table has about 50,000 distinct CDR3 sequences, around 26% seen once. Material for sequencing was naive CD4+ T cells sorted from blood. These receptor sequences come from a female donor with breast cancer. Each CDR3 is given with its conserved first and last residue. A D gene is named only where the DNA matches it firmly. A clone size is listed for some rows: how often the clone was seen (once, few, many), or a class if it is expanded.

cdr3_length	clone_size	j_call	d_call	v_call	cdr3_nt	cdr3_aa
13	many	TRBJ2-1	.	TRBV20-1	TGCAGTGCTAGTGACCTCCGGGAGCGAGAGCAGTTCTTC	CSASDLREREQFF
14	.	TRBJ1-2	.	TRBV7-8	TGTGCCAGCAGCTTCTTCGGGGAAACGGATGGCTACACCTTC	CASSFFGETDGYTF
18	.	TRBJ1-6	.	TRBV6-5	TGTGCCAGCAGTTACTGGGGCCCGCTCAGCTCCTATAATTCACCCCTCCACTTT	CASSYWGPLSSYNSPLHF
14	.	TRBJ2-3	.	TRBV2	TGTGCCAGCTTAAGGGGGGGGAACACAGATACGCAGTATTTT	CASLRGGNTDTQYF
16	.	TRBJ1-6	.	TRBV28	TGTGCCAGCAGCCCTCGTGGGAGGGATACCAATTCACCCCTCCACTTT	CASSPRGRDTNSPLHF
14	.	TRBJ1-1	TRBD1	TRBV7-9	TGTGCCAGCAGCATCATGACAGGGGATGCGCGAGCTTTCTTT	CASSIMTGDARAFF
15	.	TRBJ2-2	TRBD2	TRBV7-9	TGTGCCAGCAGCCGCCCGAGCGGGAGGGGCGGGGAGCTGTTTTTT	CASSRPSGRGGELFF
12	.	TRBJ1-2	.	TRBV20-1	TGCAGTGCTAGAGGGGACCGCTATGGCTACACCTTC	CSARGDRYGYTF
16	few	TRBJ1-3	.	TRBV7-9	TGTGCCAGCAGCCCCAGTACCCTAACCTCTGGAAACACCATATATTTT	CASSPSTLTSGNTIYF
18	.	TRBJ1-1	TRBD1	TRBV7-9	TGTGCCAGCAGCCCCCCCCGCACAGGGGGCTTAGTGAACACTGAAGCTTTCTTT	CASSPPRTGGLVNTEAFF
14	few	TRBJ1-1	.	TRBV20-1	TGCAGTGCTAGAGATGGGCGTGGGGCTTTTTTGGCTTTCTTT	CSARDGRGAFLAFF
17	many	TRBJ1-2	.	TRBV4-1	TGCGCCAGCAGCCAATTCCCGGAGTGGGGAACCAACTATGGCTACACCTTC	CASSQFPEWGTNYGYTF
16	.	TRBJ2-5	TRBD2	TRBV7-7	TGTGCCAGCAGCCCTGGGACTAGCGGCCCTCAAGAGACCCAGTACTTC	CASSPGTSGPQETQYF
15	.	TRBJ2-2	.	TRBV5-1	TGCGCCAGCAGCTTGGAGGACCCAGGGACCGGGGAGCTGTTTTTT	CASSLEDPGTGELFF
13	few	TRBJ1-2	.	TRBV2	TGTGCCAGCAGCCCCACGGCCAACTATGGCTACACCTTC	CASSPTANYGYTF
14	once	TRBJ2-1	.	TRBV5-1	TGCGCCAGCAGCCGCTCTGGGGCCTACAATGAGCAGTTCTTC	CASSRSGAYNEQFF
13	.	TRBJ1-1	.	TRBV5-1	TGCGCCAGCAGCTGGGGCGGGGCACCTGAAGCTTTCTTT	CASSWGGAPEAFF
13	.	TRBJ2-7	TRBD1	TRBV29-1	TGCAGCTACCAGACAGGGTGGTCCTACGAGCAGTACTTC	CSYQTGWSYEQYF
16	few	TRBJ2-7	.	TRBV14	TGTGCCAGCAGCCGGATACAGGGTTCTCGCTCCTACGAGCAGTACTTC	CASSRIQGSRSYEQYF
11	.	TRBJ2-7	.	TRBV6-5	TGTGCCAGCAGTACCAACTACGAGCAGTACTTC	CASSTNYEQYF
11	.	TRBJ2-3	.	TRBV15	TGTGCCACCAGCATAGGGGATACGCAGTATTTT	CATSIGDTQYF
12	few	TRBJ1-1	.	TRBV7-2	TGTGCCAGCAGATACAGGAACACTGAAGCTTTCTTT	CASRYRNTEAFF
14	.	TRBJ2-1	.	TRBV5-1	TGCGCCAGCAGCATGGACCAGAGAAACAATGAGCAGTTCTTC	CASSMDQRNNEQFF